Listed below are T cell receptor beta chains from one sample, sequenced in a study of cytotoxic CD8 clonotypes in ibrutinib-treated CLL. Produced via immunoSEQ multiplex PCR; TCRdb's table is partial and in-frame only. The profile shows nearly 50,000 clones, roughly three fifths of them singletons. Here the sequenced sample was PBMCs, taken after 24 months of ibrutinib treatment. All receptors derive from a human donor with chronic lymphocytic leukemia. Both conserved end residues are part of each CDR3. Each record gives: V gene, J gene, D gene, clone size, CDR3 DNA, CDR3 protein. A D gene is named only where the DNA matches it firmly. Clone size is given for some rows only: seen once, a few or many times, or a class if the clone is expanded.

V: TRBV10-2; J: TRBJ2-5; D: TRBD1; size: -; DNA: TGCGCCAGCAGTGGTACAGGGGGCTTCGGGCCCCAAGAGACCCAGTACTTC; CDR3: CASSGTGGFGPQETQYF
V: TRBV19; J: TRBJ1-2; D: TRBD1; size: many; DNA: TGTGCCAGTAGTCCTACAGGGGGCTCTGGCTACACCTTC; CDR3: CASSPTGGSGYTF
V: TRBV7-6; J: TRBJ2-7; D: -; size: once; DNA: TGTGCCAGCAGTCCACAACCGCCACAGAGCTCCTACGAGCAGTACTTC; CDR3: CASSPQPPQSSYEQYF
V: TRBV2; J: TRBJ1-1; D: TRBD1; size: -; DNA: TGTGCCAGCAGTGACGACGGACAGGGGGACCTCACTGAAGCTTTCTTT; CDR3: CASSDDGQGDLTEAFF
V: TRBV27; J: TRBJ1-6; D: -; size: -; DNA: TGTGCCAGCAGTTTACGAGGAGAGAATTCACCCCTCCACTTT; CDR3: CASSLRGENSPLHF
V: TRBV19; J: TRBJ2-2; D: -; size: -; DNA: TGTGCCACACGGGCAGGGACAACCGGGGAGCTGTTTTTT; CDR3: CATRAGTTGELFF
V: TRBV5-5; J: TRBJ1-2; D: TRBD1; size: once; DNA: TGTGCCAGCAGCTTCTCGATAGGACAGGGCTATGGCTACACCTTC; CDR3: CASSFSIGQGYGYTF
V: TRBV7-8; J: TRBJ1-6; D: -; size: -; DNA: TGTGCCAGCAGCTTAGGGGGCTGGAAGGGGACCCTCCACTTT; CDR3: CASSLGGWKGTLHF
V: TRBV7-9; J: TRBJ1-6; D: -; size: few; DNA: TGTGCCACATCTTTGGGATCCAATAATTCACCCCTCCACTTT; CDR3: CATSLGSNNSPLHF
V: TRBV6-5; J: TRBJ2-7; D: -; size: once; DNA: TGTGCCAGCAGTTACAGGGGTCGATCAGGAGAGCAGTACTTC; CDR3: CASSYRGRSGEQYF
V: TRBV5-4; J: TRBJ1-1; D: TRBD1; size: -; DNA: TGTGCCAGCAGCTTGGGGGACAGGGGGGAGAACACTGAAGCTTTCTTT; CDR3: CASSLGDRGENTEAFF
V: TRBV5-1; J: TRBJ2-7; D: -; size: -; DNA: TGCGCCAGTAAGACCGGGACAACATCCTACGAGCAGTACTTC; CDR3: CASKTGTTSYEQYF
V: TRBV29-1; J: TRBJ2-2; D: -; size: -; DNA: TGCACTGCCAGAGGACAGATGAACACCGGGGAGCTGTTTTTT; CDR3: CTARGQMNTGELFF
V: TRBV11-2; J: TRBJ2-2; D: -; size: -; DNA: TGTGCCAGCATCCCCGGATGGCAGTTGAACACCGGGGAGCTGTTTTTT; CDR3: CASIPGWQLNTGELFF
V: TRBV27; J: TRBJ1-6; D: -; size: -; DNA: TGTGCCAGCAGTTTAATGTCAGGGACGGCGAGCTCCTATAATTCACCCCTCCACTTT; CDR3: CASSLMSGTASSYNSPLHF
V: TRBV5-1; J: TRBJ2-1; D: -; size: -; DNA: TGCGCCAGCAGCTTAGGCGGGGACAATGAGCAGTTCTTC; CDR3: CASSLGGDNEQFF
V: TRBV10-1; J: TRBJ2-3; D: TRBD2; size: -; DNA: TGCGCCAGCAGTGAGAAGGTAGCGGGATACACAGATACGCAGTATTTT; CDR3: CASSEKVAGYTDTQYF
V: TRBV11-2; J: TRBJ2-2; D: -; size: once; DNA: TGTGCCAGCAGCTTAGTAGGGCGAGGCGGGGAGCTGTTTTTT; CDR3: CASSLVGRGGELFF
V: TRBV11-2; J: TRBJ2-7; D: TRBD1; size: few; DNA: TGTGCCAGCAGCCCGGGACAGATCTACGAGCAGTACTTC; CDR3: CASSPGQIYEQYF
V: TRBV5-4; J: TRBJ1-2; D: -; size: -; DNA: TGTGCCAGCAGCTTGGATGGCCGTGGCTACACCTTC; CDR3: CASSLDGRGYTF
V: TRBV6-1; J: TRBJ1-6; D: -; size: -; DNA: TGTGCCAGCAGTGAAGCGACATCCAATTCACCCCTCCACTTT; CDR3: CASSEATSNSPLHF
V: TRBV10-2; J: TRBJ1-6; D: -; size: -; DNA: TGCGCCAGCAGTGTCCAGGGTCACGGTTCACCCCTCCACTTT; CDR3: CASSVQGHGSPLHF
V: TRBV7-9; J: TRBJ1-5; D: -; size: -; DNA: TGTGCCAGCAGCCAGCCCCCTCAGCCCCAGCATTTT; CDR3: CASSQPPQPQHF
V: TRBV18; J: TRBJ2-5; D: -; size: -; DNA: TGTGCCAGCTCACCTCGAGTTGGTGGTGGGGAGACCCAGTACTTC; CDR3: CASSPRVGGGETQYF
V: TRBV25-1; J: TRBJ1-1; D: -; size: -; DNA: TGTGCCAGCAGTCGGGAGGACTGGAACACTGAAGCTTTCTTT; CDR3: CASSREDWNTEAFF
V: TRBV5-6; J: TRBJ1-2; D: -; size: -; DNA: TGTGCCAGCAGAGATATGGGAGCTAACTATGGCTACACCTTC; CDR3: CASRDMGANYGYTF
V: TRBV10-3; J: TRBJ2-3; D: -; size: -; DNA: TGTGCCATCAGTGAGGGCGGGGTCGGCGATACGCAGTATTTT; CDR3: CAISEGGVGDTQYF
V: TRBV5-1; J: TRBJ2-5; D: -; size: once; DNA: TGCGCCAGCAGCTTGTGGATTTCGGAGACCCAGTACTTC; CDR3: CASSLWISETQYF
V: TRBV2; J: TRBJ2-5; D: TRBD2; size: -; DNA: TGTGCCAGCCAGGGAGGGTCTGAGACCCAGTACTTC; CDR3: CASQGGSETQYF
V: TRBV21-1; J: TRBJ1-1; D: -; size: -; DNA: -; CDR3: CASSPTGWGVGTEAFF
V: TRBV6-1; J: TRBJ2-5; D: -; size: -; DNA: TGTGCCAGCAGCGTCGGGGTGAAGGAGACCCAGTACTTC; CDR3: CASSVGVKETQYF
V: TRBV5-1; J: TRBJ1-1; D: -; size: -; DNA: TGCGCCAGCAGCTTGGGGCTGACTAACACTGAAGCTTTCTTT; CDR3: CASSLGLTNTEAFF
V: TRBV6-1; J: TRBJ1-4; D: -; size: -; DNA: TGTGCCAGCACCCTGGACAAAACCAATGAAAAACTGTTTTTT; CDR3: CASTLDKTNEKLFF
V: TRBV9; J: TRBJ2-7; D: TRBD1; size: -; DNA: TGTGCCAGCAGCGTAGGCTGGGACAGGGCCCACGAGCAGTACTTC; CDR3: CASSVGWDRAHEQYF
V: TRBV27; J: TRBJ2-5; D: -; size: -; DNA: TGTGCCAGCAGTTTATGGGCAGGCGAAGAGACCCAGTACTTC; CDR3: CASSLWAGEETQYF
V: TRBV4-1; J: TRBJ1-2; D: TRBD1; size: few; DNA: TGCGCCAGCAGCCCTCCGGGACAGGGCTCTGGCTACACCTTC; CDR3: CASSPPGQGSGYTF
V: TRBV2; J: TRBJ1-1; D: -; size: few; DNA: TGTGCCAGCAAAGCGGGCAGCCACACTGAAGCTTTCTTT; CDR3: CASKAGSHTEAFF
V: TRBV10-2; J: TRBJ1-1; D: -; size: -; DNA: TGCGCCAGCAGTGAGGAGAAACTTACAAGGGGCACTGAAGCTTTCTTT; CDR3: CASSEEKLTRGTEAFF
V: TRBV10-3; J: TRBJ2-5; D: -; size: -; DNA: TGTGCCATCAGTGTGTCGACAGACCAAGAGACCCAGTACTTC; CDR3: CAISVSTDQETQYF
V: TRBV29-1; J: TRBJ2-7; D: -; size: -; DNA: TGCAGCGTTGGGCGGTCAGCCTACGAGCAGTACTTC; CDR3: CSVGRSAYEQYF
V: TRBV2; J: TRBJ2-7; D: TRBD1; size: -; DNA: TGTGCCAGCAGCCCCGGACAGGGCCCCTACGAGCAGTACTTC; CDR3: CASSPGQGPYEQYF
V: TRBV19; J: TRBJ2-1; D: -; size: few; DNA: TGTGCCAGTAGAGGGAACCCCGGCGGGCGGAATAATGAGCAGTTCTTC; CDR3: CASRGNPGGRNNEQFF
V: TRBV2; J: TRBJ1-3; D: TRBD1; size: few; DNA: TGTGCCAGCAGTGCGGACAGGGGGCCTGGAAACACCATATATTTT; CDR3: CASSADRGPGNTIYF
V: TRBV10-3; J: TRBJ2-1; D: -; size: few; DNA: TGTGCCACGCGGACCGGGACCCTGAATGAGCAGTTCTTC; CDR3: CATRTGTLNEQFF
V: TRBV5-1; J: TRBJ1-1; D: TRBD1; size: few; DNA: TGCGCCAGCAGCTTGGGGGGACAGGGGAGGACTGAAGCTTTCTTT; CDR3: CASSLGGQGRTEAFF
V: TRBV2; J: TRBJ1-5; D: -; size: many; DNA: TGTGCCAGCACCAGTAGTACAGGGAATCAGCCCCAGCATTTT; CDR3: CASTSSTGNQPQHF
V: TRBV4-2; J: TRBJ1-4; D: -; size: medium-sized; DNA: TGTGCCAGCAGCCAAGATTGGGACCTTGATGAAAAACTGTTTTTT; CDR3: CASSQDWDLDEKLFF
V: TRBV2; J: TRBJ1-1; D: -; size: few; DNA: TGTGCCAGCACCTTCGACAGCAGAGCGAAAGCTTTCTTT; CDR3: CASTFDSRAKAFF
V: TRBV7-5; J: TRBJ1-2; D: -; size: few; DNA: TGTGTCAGAAGCGCCACCTCGGACAGGTTTTATGGCTACACCTTC; CDR3: CVRSATSDRFYGYTF
V: TRBV19; J: TRBJ2-7; D: TRBD1; size: few; DNA: TGTGCCAGTAGTCCGAACAGGGGTGGTTACGAGCAGTACTTC; CDR3: CASSPNRGGYEQYF
V: TRBV5-1; J: TRBJ2-7; D: -; size: -; DNA: TGCGCCAGCAGCTTGCTCGGCCACTCCTACGAGCAGTACTTC; CDR3: CASSLLGHSYEQYF
V: TRBV5-1; J: TRBJ1-6; D: -; size: -; DNA: TGCGCCAGCAGCTTGGGAGGGACCCATTCACCCCTCCACTTT; CDR3: CASSLGGTHSPLHF
V: TRBV5-1; J: TRBJ2-5; D: -; size: -; DNA: TGCGCCAGCAGCCCCGGTATCGGGGGGCACGGGGAGACCCAGTACTTC; CDR3: CASSPGIGGHGETQYF
V: TRBV2; J: TRBJ1-2; D: -; size: -; DNA: TGTGCCAGCAGTGAAGTCCCCTTTGGCGGCTACACCTTC; CDR3: CASSEVPFGGYTF
V: TRBV14; J: TRBJ1-2; D: TRBD1; size: few; DNA: TGTGCCAGCAGCCAAGGAAAGACAGGGGGCTACACCTTC; CDR3: CASSQGKTGGYTF
V: TRBV5-1; J: TRBJ2-3; D: -; size: once; DNA: TGCGCCAGCAGAGGACCCTCTAGCACAGATACGCAGTATTTT; CDR3: CASRGPSSTDTQYF
V: TRBV7-2; J: TRBJ2-3; D: -; size: many; DNA: TGTGCCAGCAGCTCCACCCGCACAGATACGCAGTATTTT; CDR3: CASSSTRTDTQYF
V: TRBV6-1; J: TRBJ1-1; D: -; size: few; DNA: TGTGCCAGCAGACTCCAGACGGATATGAACACTGAAGCTTTCTTT; CDR3: CASRLQTDMNTEAFF
V: TRBV2; J: TRBJ2-7; D: TRBD1; size: -; DNA: TGTGCCAGCGCCCCTCGGGGACAGAACTACGAGCAGTACTTC; CDR3: CASAPRGQNYEQYF
V: TRBV7-9; J: TRBJ1-2; D: -; size: -; DNA: TGTGCCAGCAGCTTAGGTTCGGTCCCCGGGGGCTACACCTTC; CDR3: CASSLGSVPGGYTF